One sample yielded the 22 T cell receptor beta chains listed below, sequenced in a study of blood T cell repertoires in COVID-19. Data came from immunoSEQ multiplex PCR; TCRdb stores just in-frame clones and leaves some out. The sample has 120,000 or so clones, 88% seen once. Sequencing was carried out using peripheral blood. These receptors all stem from a human donor in a cohort sampled during active COVID-19.

V is TRBV29-1 and J is TRBJ2-7; the match to TRBD1 covers 10 bases. The CDR3 is 14 amino acids. V trimming: 3 bases; J trimming: 6 bases; junction bases outside the gene matches: 8. The germline CDR1 and CDR2 sequences are SQVTM and ANQGSEA. The CDR3 region has the DNA TGCAGCGTTGAGGTCGGACAGGGGGAGGCCGAGCAGTACTTC. Residues: CSVEVGQGEAEQYF.

This clone was detected once. V and J are TRBV11-3 and TRBJ1-1, with D unresolved. CDR1 and CDR2 from the germline V gene are SGHNT and YENEEA. The CDR3 runs 13 residues. V was trimmed by 5 bases and J by 5 bases, leaving 12 bases between them. The chain's CDR3 is CASSPNGGTEAFF. The CDR3 nucleotides are TGTGCCAGCAGCCCGAACGGAGGGACTGAAGCTTTCTTT.

The genes are TRBV5-1 and TRBJ2-7, with 9 bases identical to TRBD1. Germline CDR1 reads SGHRS; CDR2 reads YFSETQ. This CDR3 is 14 amino acids long. Trimming at V came to 2 bases and at J to 3 bases, leaving 3 bases not matched to a gene. The CDR3 sequence: CASSLQGAFYEQYF. The CDR3 nucleotides read TGCGCCAGCAGCTTACAGGGGGCCTTCTACGAGCAGTACTTC. The variable domain in full, completed from reference TRBV5-1 and TRBJ2-7, reads KAGVTQTPRYLIKTRGQQVTLSCSPISGHRSVSWYQQTPGQGLQFLFEYFSETQRNKGNFPGRFSGRQFSNSRSEMNVSTLELGDSALYLCASSLQGAFYEQYFGPGTRLTVT.

The V gene is TRBV4-1, the J gene TRBJ1-2; 9 bases are a match to TRBD1. Germline CDR1 reads MGHRA; CDR2 reads YSYEKL. This CDR3 is 18 amino acids long. Trimming cost V 4 bases and J 3 bases; bases outside gene matches: 15. CDR3: CASSRSWGVRDRDYGYTF. CDR3 bases: TGCGCCAGCAGCCGGAGTTGGGGGGTCCGGGACAGGGACTATGGCTACACCTTC.

The chain couples TRBV13 to TRBJ2-5, with a possible D match to TRBD1 (6 bases). The CDR3 runs 17 residues. Germline V gene sequence: CDR1 PRHDT, CDR2 FYEKMQ (reference sequence). Trimming pared 2 bases from V and 0 bases from J, leaving 16 bases between. The chain's CDR3 is CASSLNSGGNNQETQYF. CDR3 nucleotide sequence: TGTGCCAGCAGCTTAAACAGTGGGGGCAACAACCAAGAGACCCAGTACTTC.

Concerning this clone: The germline gene is not matched at one end of the junction; a read error may be the cause. The rearrangement links TRBV7-9 to TRBJ2-7, with a tentative D call TRBD1 (6 bases). The CDR3 runs to 14 residues. Germline V lookup: CDR1 SEHNR, CDR2 FQNEAQ (reference sequence). In DNA form, the CDR3 reads TGTGCCAGCAGCGCGGACAGCATCTCCTACGGGCAGTACTTC. This encodes CASSADSISYGQYF.

The chain is built from TRBV5-1 and TRBJ2-5; TRBD2 matches 8 bases. Germline CDR1 SGHRS, CDR2 YFSETQ. Trimming at V came to 5 bases and at J to 4 bases, leaving 13 bases not matched to a gene. The CDR3 length is 16 residues. The DNA of the CDR3 is TGCGCCAGCAGGTCCTTGGGGCGGGGGGCTGGAGAGACCCAGTACTTC. Encoded protein: CASRSLGRGAGETQYF.

J is TRBJ1-2 and V is TRBV5-6, with 11 bases aligning to TRBD1. Germline-derived CDR1 and CDR2 are SGHDT and YYEEEE. J was trimmed by 8 bases and V by 3 bases; bases with no gene match: 6. This CDR3 spans 14 amino acids. The CDR3 is CASSYGQGALGYTF. The CDR3 DNA is TGTGCCAGCAGCTATGGACAGGGGGCGTTAGGCTACACCTTC. Together with reference TRBV5-6 and TRBJ1-2, the CDR3 gives the full variable domain: DAGVTQSPTHLIKTRGQQVTLRCSPKSGHDTVSWYQQALGQGPQFIFQYYEEEERQRGNFPDRFSGHQFPNYSSELNVNALLLGDSALYLCASSYGQGALGYTFGSGTRLTVV.

The table lists this clone with a count of one. J is TRBJ1-6 and V is TRBV6-5; D possibly corresponds to TRBD1 (6 bases). This CDR3 has 15 residues. Germline V lookup: CDR1 MNHEY, CDR2 SVGAGI. Trimming shortened V by 7 bases and J by 1 base, and 11 bases separated the two germline ends. The CDR3 nucleotides read TGTGCCAGCACCGACAGGAGATCCTATAATTCACCCCTCCACTTT. Protein: CASTDRRSYNSPLHF.

The chain uses TRBV10-1 and TRBJ1-1; D is undetermined. Germline assignment: CDR1 WNHNN and CDR2 SYGVQD (reference sequence). CDR3 length: 13 residues. The V end was cut by 5 bases, the J end by 6 bases, with 13 bases between. CDR3 sequence (DNA): TGCGCCAGCAGTTTTCTGAATAGTGCTGAAGCTTTCTTT. Translating it yields CASSFLNSAEAFF.

This sequence joins TRBV5-4 and TRBJ1-3; possibly TRBD1 for D (5 bases). CDR3 length: 15 residues. Germline assignment: CDR1 SGHNT and CDR2 YYREEE (reference sequence). Trimming cost V 4 bases and J 0 bases, with 11 bases left between them. The CDR3 protein is CASSRREYSGNTIYF. The CDR3 DNA follows: TGTGCCAGCAGCCGCAGGGAATACTCTGGAAACACCATATATTTT.

This sequence joins TRBV2 and TRBJ2-3, with a possible D match to TRBD1 (6 bases). This CDR3 comprises 15 residues. Germline V CDR1 and CDR2: SNHLY, FYNNEI. With 1 base removed from V and 1 base from J, the gap between germline ends came to 9 bases. DNA of the CDR3: TGTGCCAGCAGTGAAGGGGCAGGGGGCACAGATACGCAGTATTTT. Translating it yields CASSEGAGGTDTQYF.

V and J are TRBV6-1 and TRBJ1-1; D gene unclear. The germline gives CDR1 MNHNS, CDR2 SASEGT. The CDR3 spans 11 residues. V was cut by 2 bases and J by 7 bases, with 5 bases left in between. CDR3 region: CASSESFEAFF. The CDR3 nucleotides are TGTGCCAGCAGTGAAAGCTTTGAAGCTTTCTTT.

The V call is TRBV18, the J call TRBJ2-5, with 11 nucleotides matching TRBD1. Losses at the gene ends were 0 bases for V and 5 bases for J; bases not matched to a gene: 11. Germline CDR1 and CDR2: KGHSH and LQKENI. There are 18 residues in the CDR3. CDR3 DNA sequence: TGTGCCAGCTCACCACCTGAAGGACAGGGGGCAGGAAGGGAGACCCAGTACTTC. It yields the protein CASSPPEGQGAGRETQYF.

This clone showed up just a few times. Other DNA sequences from this sample encode an identical CDR3 as well. J is TRBJ2-7 and V is TRBV28, with TRBD2 identical over 8 bases. Germline V gene data show CDR1 as MDHEN and CDR2 as SYDVKM. The V segment lost 6 bases and the J segment 2 bases; nucleotides outside the gene matches: 9. The CDR3 has 15 residues. CDR3: CASSLLLAGAYEQYF. DNA of the CDR3: TGTGCCAGCAGCCTTCTCCTAGCGGGCGCCTACGAGCAGTACTTC.

The chain joins TRBV9 to TRBJ2-7; D perhaps matches TRBD2 (6 bases). The germline V gene has CDR1 SGDLS and CDR2 YYNGEE. V gave up 3 bases and J gave up 4 bases, with 17 bases separating them. This CDR3 is built from 15 residues. CDR3 in amino acids: CASSEGLRLVYEQYF. CDR3 coding DNA: TGTGCCAGCAGCGAGGGACTCCGACTAGTATACGAGCAGTACTTC.

This chain uses TRBV28 with TRBJ1-2; TRBD1 agrees at 10 bases. The V and J ends lost 6 bases and 8 bases, in that order; junction bases with no gene match: 12. In germline, CDR1 is MDHEN, CDR2 SYDVKM. This CDR3 contains 15 residues. The DNA of the CDR3 is TGTGCCAGCAGGCAAGGGGACAGGGGCCCCCGGGGCTACACCTTC. It translates to CASRQGDRGPRGYTF.

This chain uses TRBV9 with TRBJ2-3; TRBD2 matches 7 bases. The J segment lost 2 bases and the V segment lost 1 base, leaving 7 bases of the junction unmatched. Germline CDR1 reads SGDLS; CDR2 reads YYNGEE. This CDR3 has 16 residues. CDR3 nucleotides: TGTGCCAGCAGCGTAAAGCGGGAAGCCAACACAGATACGCAGTATTTT. Translation gives CASSVKREANTDTQYF.

The gene calls are TRBV11-2 and TRBJ2-1; TRBD2 is a possible D gene (7 bases). From germline, CDR1 is SGHAT and CDR2 FQNNGV. V gave up 5 bases and J gave up 8 bases, with 19 bases separating them. The CDR3 runs to 15 residues. In DNA, the CDR3 is TGTGCCAGCAGCCCCATCGATGGGGGGGGCGATGAGCAGTTCTTC. Its protein product is CASSPIDGGGDEQFF.

The genes are TRBV2 and TRBJ2-5; TRBD2 matches 13 bases. This CDR3 is 16 amino acids long. Trimming removed 1 base from V and 5 bases from J; junction bases left unmatched: 4. Germline CDR1 SNHLY, CDR2 FYNNEI. CDR3 sequence (DNA): TGTGCCAGCAGTGAAGGGACTAGCGGGAGTGGGGAGACCCAGTACTTC. Encoded protein: CASSEGTSGSGETQYF.

The chain combines TRBV27 with TRBJ1-2; D possibly corresponds to TRBD1 (6 bases). Germline CDR1 is MNHEY and CDR2 is SMNVEV (reference sequence). V was cut by 0 bases and J by 4 bases, with 9 bases left in between. This CDR3 is built from 14 residues. CDR3 nucleotides: TGTGCCAGCAGTTTATCTGTAGGGGGCTATGGCTACACCTTC. Its translation is CASSLSVGGYGYTF.

The rearrangement links TRBV19 to TRBJ1-3; 10 positions match TRBD1. The germline CDR1 and CDR2 sequences are LNHDA and SQIVND (reference sequence). V shed 3 bases, J shed 3 bases, and the junction held 8 bases outside the gene matches. The CDR3 has 17 amino acids. The CDR3 nucleotides are TGTGCCAGTAGTATCTCGACAGGGGGCTATCGTGGAAACACCATATATTTT. It codes for CASSISTGGYRGNTIYF.